The clone carrying this TCR beta chain was seen a handful of times. Its antigen is undetermined. Sorted naive or memory CD4+ cells met CEF peptides for around eleven days. Survey-level TCR-beta sequencing used DNA from CEF-cultured naive and memory CD4+ T cells. The method was immunoSEQ multiplex PCR; TCRdb's version includes in-frame clones alone and lacks a portion of them. The repertoire holds 35,000 to 50,000 clones, over 75% seen once, with more than 1.2% in the top ten. These data belong to a study of CD4 T cells in relation to SARS-CoV-2 and coronaviruses. Overall study context: PBMCs were cultured with antigen for roughly 9 days before TCR beta sequencing.

CDR1 LGHNA and CDR2 YNFKEQ come from the germline V gene. Trimming left V 0 bases short and J 4 bases short, with 6 bases between. The CDR3 runs to 13 residues. The rearrangement uses TRBV4-2 and TRBJ2-5; D is ambiguous. The sequencing input was naive CD4+ T cells from PBMCs, cultured in vitro. Noted subset: naive CD4+ T cells isolated by negative enrichment. The TCR originated in an adult with COVID-19. This CDR3 reads CASSQELRETQYF. CDR3 nucleotides: TGTGCCAGCAGCCAAGAGCTTCGAGAGACCCAGTACTTC.